This TCR beta chain was identified in a study of T cells in Graves' hyperthyroidism and ophthalmopathy. TCR beta CDR3 sequences were amplified from RNA transcripts. The TCR CDR3 was amplified in a first-round RT-PCR using the HTBI primer set. MiXCR, applied by TCRdb to the multiplex PCR reads, yields one record per CDR3 protein. The data hold around 600,000 distinct CDR3 sequences, with 13% to 15% observed a single time. Material for sequencing was blood. The clonotype comes from a woman aged 18 to 35 with Graves' ophthalmopathy.

The CDR3 here is CASSLYREVDQPQHF. The CDR3 DNA follows: TGTGCCAGCAGTTTATACAGGGAGGTCGATCAGCCCCAGCATTTT. The chain uses TRBV27 and TRBJ1-5; D is perhaps TRBD1 (6 bases). From germline, CDR1 is MNHEY and CDR2 SMNVEV (reference sequence). Trimming removed 1 base at V and 5 bases at J, with 12 bases between. CDR3 length: 15 amino acids.